This T cell receptor (beta chain) was sequenced during a study of glioma-infiltrating T cells. Study-level findings and limits: Above-expected tissue-blood divergence occurred in all gliomas, most in low-grade ones.

In the case of this clonotype: Its antigen is still unknown.

Using RNA template, CDR3s of TCR alpha and beta were amplified with iRepertoire arm-PCR. MiXCR, applied by TCRdb to the multiplex PCR reads, yields one record per CDR3 protein. Counted here are about 130,000 distinct CDR3 sequences, about 25% occurring once; the ten biggest clones make up 27%. J gave up 3 bases and V 7 bases, and 8 bases lay outside the gene matches. The CDR3 is 15 residues long. The receptor comes from a human donor with low-grade glioma or glioblastoma, undergoing nonglioma brain surgery, or in good health (not recorded which). Sequenced material: glioma tissue, nonneoplastic brain tissue, or PBMCs (not recorded which). The V gene is TRBV12-3 or TRBV12-4, the J gene TRBJ2-3; 9 bases agree with TRBD2. The CDR3: CASTPAGGGTDTQYF. In nucleotides, the CDR3 is TGTGCCAGCACCCCAGCGGGGGGAGGGACAGATACGCAGTATTTT.